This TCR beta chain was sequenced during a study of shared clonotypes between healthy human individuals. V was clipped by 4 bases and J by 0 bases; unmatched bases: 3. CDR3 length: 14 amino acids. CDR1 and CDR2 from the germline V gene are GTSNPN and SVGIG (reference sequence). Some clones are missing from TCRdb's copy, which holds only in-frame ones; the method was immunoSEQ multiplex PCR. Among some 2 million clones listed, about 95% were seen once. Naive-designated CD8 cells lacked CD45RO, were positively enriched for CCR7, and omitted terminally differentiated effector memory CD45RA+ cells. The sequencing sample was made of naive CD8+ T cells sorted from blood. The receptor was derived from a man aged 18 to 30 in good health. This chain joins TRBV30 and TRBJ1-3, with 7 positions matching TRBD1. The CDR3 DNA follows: TGTGCCTGGATAGGACAGGCCTCTGGAAACACCATATATTTT. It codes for CAWIGQASGNTIYF.